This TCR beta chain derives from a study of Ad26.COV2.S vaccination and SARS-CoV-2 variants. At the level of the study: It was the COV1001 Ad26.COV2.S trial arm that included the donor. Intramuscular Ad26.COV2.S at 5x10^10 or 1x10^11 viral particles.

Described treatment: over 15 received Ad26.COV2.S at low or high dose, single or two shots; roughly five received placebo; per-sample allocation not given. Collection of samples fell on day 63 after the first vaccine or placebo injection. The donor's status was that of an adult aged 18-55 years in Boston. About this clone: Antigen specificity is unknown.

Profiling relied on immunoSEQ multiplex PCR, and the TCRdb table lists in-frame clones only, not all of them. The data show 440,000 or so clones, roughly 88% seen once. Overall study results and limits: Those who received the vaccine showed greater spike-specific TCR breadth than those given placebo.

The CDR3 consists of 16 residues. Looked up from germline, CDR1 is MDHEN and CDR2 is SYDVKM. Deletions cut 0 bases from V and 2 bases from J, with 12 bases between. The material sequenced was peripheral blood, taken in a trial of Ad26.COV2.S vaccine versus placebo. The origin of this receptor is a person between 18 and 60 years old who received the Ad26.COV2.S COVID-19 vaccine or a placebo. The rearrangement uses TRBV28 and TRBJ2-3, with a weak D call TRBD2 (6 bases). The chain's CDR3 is CASSLWGPGDTDTQYF. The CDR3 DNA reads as TGTGCCAGCAGTTTATGGGGTCCGGGGGACACAGATACGCAGTATTTT. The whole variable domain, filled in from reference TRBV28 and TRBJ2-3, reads DVKVTQSSRYLVKRTGEKVFLECVQDMDHENMFWYRQDPGLGLRLIYFSYDVKMKEKGDIPEGYSVSREKKERFSLILESASTNQTSMYLCASSLWGPGDTDTQYFGPGTRLTVL.